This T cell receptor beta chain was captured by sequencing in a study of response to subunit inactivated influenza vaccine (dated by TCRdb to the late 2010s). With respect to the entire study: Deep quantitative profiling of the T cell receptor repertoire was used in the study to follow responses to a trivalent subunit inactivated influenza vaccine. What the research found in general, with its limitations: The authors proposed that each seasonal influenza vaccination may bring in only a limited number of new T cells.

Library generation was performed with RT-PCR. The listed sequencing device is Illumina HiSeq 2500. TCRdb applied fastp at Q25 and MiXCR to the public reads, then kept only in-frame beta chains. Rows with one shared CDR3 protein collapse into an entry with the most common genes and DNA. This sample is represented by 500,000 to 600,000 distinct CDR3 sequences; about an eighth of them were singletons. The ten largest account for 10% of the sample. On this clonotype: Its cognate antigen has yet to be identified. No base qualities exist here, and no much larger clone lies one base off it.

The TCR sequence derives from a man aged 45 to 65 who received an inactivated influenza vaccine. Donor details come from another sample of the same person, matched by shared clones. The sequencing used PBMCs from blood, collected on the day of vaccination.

The DNA reads TGTGCCAGCAGTTACTCGTGGGGCACTGAAGCTTTCTTT. The resulting protein is CASSYSWGTEAFF. This receptor chain uses TRBV6-5 and TRBJ1-1, with the D gene not confidently named. The trim is 0 bases for V and 4 bases for J, with a gap of 6 bases between the germline ends. The CDR3, cysteine through phenylalanine, is 13 amino acids long. CDR3 DNA only is kept here, 39 bases in frame from base 1. CDR1 and CDR2 are drawn from the germline V gene: MNHEY, SVGAGI.